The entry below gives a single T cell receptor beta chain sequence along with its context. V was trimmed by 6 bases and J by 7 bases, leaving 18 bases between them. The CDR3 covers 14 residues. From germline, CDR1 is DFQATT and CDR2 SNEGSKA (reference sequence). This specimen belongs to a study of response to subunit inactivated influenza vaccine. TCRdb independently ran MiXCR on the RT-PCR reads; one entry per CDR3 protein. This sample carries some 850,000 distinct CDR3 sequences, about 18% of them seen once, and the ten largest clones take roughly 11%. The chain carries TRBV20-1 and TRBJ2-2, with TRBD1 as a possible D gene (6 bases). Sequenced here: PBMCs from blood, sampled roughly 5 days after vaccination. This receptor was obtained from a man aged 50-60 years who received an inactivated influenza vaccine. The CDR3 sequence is CSAYGAGASGELFF. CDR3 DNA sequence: TGCAGTGCGTACGGGGCAGGGGCTAGCGGGGAGCTGTTTTTT.